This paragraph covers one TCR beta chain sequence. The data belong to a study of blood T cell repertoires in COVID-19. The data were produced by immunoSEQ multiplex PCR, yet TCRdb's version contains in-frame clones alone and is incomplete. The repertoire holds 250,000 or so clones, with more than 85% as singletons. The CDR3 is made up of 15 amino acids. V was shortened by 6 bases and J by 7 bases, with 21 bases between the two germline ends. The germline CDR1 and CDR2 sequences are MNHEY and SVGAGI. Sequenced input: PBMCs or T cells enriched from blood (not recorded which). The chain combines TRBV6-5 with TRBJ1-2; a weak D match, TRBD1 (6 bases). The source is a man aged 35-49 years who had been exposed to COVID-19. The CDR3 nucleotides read TGTGCCAGCAGCAGGGGCCTCCGGGGATCCTCTGGCTACACCTTC. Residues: CASSRGLRGSSGYTF.